One T cell receptor (beta chain) is described in this entry. Its antigen is not yet known. No base quality information exists; no much larger clone differs at one position. The data originate from a study of shared clonotypes between healthy human individuals (dated by TCRdb to the early 2020s). As for the study more broadly: The cohort included a few men and a couple of women between 18 and 49 years of age. To increase sequencing depth and limit assay-specific biases, different laboratories used diverse techniques to prepare libraries and sequence TCR repertoires. Between about 0.85 and 9.5 billion PBMCs per donor were obtained by leukapheresis. For each donor, CD4 naive and CD4 memory were each given three plates, CD8 naive was given two plates, and CD8 memory was given one plate. The study deeply sequenced blood TCR repertoires of five healthy adults to estimate repertoire size and the extent of clonotype sharing between individuals. Study-level results and caveats: Only blood was sampled, and tissue TCR repertoires likely differ from those in blood. Even with the large sequencing depth, rarefaction of the sorted-subset datasets indicated that sequencing was incomplete. Pairwise subsampling led to the expectation that sequencing depth would affect the degree of clonotype sharing among donors. The genetic and exposure-history diversity represented was limited by the small number of donors. Sharing across a handful of donors was observed for about 5% of naive CD4, 3.5% of naive CD8, about 2.3% of memory CD4, and 0.4% of memory CD8 clonotypes. Clonotypes shared by all four sorted-subset donors showed higher generation probabilities than non-shared clonotypes. Naive subsets generally had larger estimated clonotype richness than memory subsets did.

Using the deep immunoSEQ assay, multiplex PCR amplified TCR CDR3 regions from genomic DNA. Extracted genomic DNA from each cell subset was spread evenly across all wells of several immunoSEQ 96-well plates, with each plate serving as a replicate. For sorted subsets, each replicate PCR was loaded with about 0.2 ug genomic DNA, equivalent to about 30,000 T cell genomes. Purified libraries were measured with a Qubit 3.0 fluorometer, size-checked on a Bioanalyzer 2100, and measured again with the KAPA Library Quantification kit. A separate single-read 150-cycle Illumina NextSeq 550 flow cell was used to sequence each immunoSEQ 96-well plate. Per the source publication's procedure: Because the immunoSEQ output held only junctional sequences and lacked quality scores, the filtering could not match the filtering applied to full-length reads. To assign V/J genes and CDR3, sequences were annotated against IMGT germline references using PyIR, a Python wrapper for IgBLAST v1.9. Reads were removed for weak V/J assignments (E-value above 1e-6), missing CDR3, stop codons, out-of-frame junctions, or ambiguous translated residues. V3J clonotypes were defined by identical inferred V gene, J gene, and CDR3 amino acid sequence. The percentage overlap between two repertoires was calculated by dividing the number of shared unique clonotypes by the size of the smaller repertoire. Repertoire richness was assessed with RTK rarefaction, the Chao1 estimator, and Recon v2.1 estimates of unobserved clonotypes. For all TCRbeta clonotypes obtained by the gDNA method from a few donors, generation probabilities were computed with OLGA. TCRdb carries this immuneACCESS record with in-frame sequences only. Its versions omit some clonotypes, under half of them owing to an unresolved V gene in the studies checked, with the rest unexplained. V, J and clone size reflect that table, while D and trimming were determined from the DNA. Present in this sample are nearly 750,000 clones, 72% of which were seen just once. Over 1.5% of the sample comes from the top ten.

CDR1 and CDR2 were assigned from the germline V gene (reference sequence) as LNHDA and SQIVND. V lost 6 bases and J lost 6 bases, and the count of bases not matched to a germline gene is 8. From the cysteine up to the phenylalanine, the CDR3 has a length of 15 residues. The DNA shown is the 45-base CDR3, in frame from base 1. Donors were healthy HIV-negative adults with no recently reported acute infections or vaccinations. Every donor was a Caucasian adult living in Nashville, Tennessee, USA. CD4+ T cells were enriched through magnetic negative selection, after which naive cells were positively selected on CD45RA and the remaining negative fraction served as the memory subset. After blood collection by leukapheresis, PBMCs were isolated using Ficoll-Histopaque density gradient centrifugation and then cryopreserved in the vapor phase of liquid nitrogen. Purity and quantity of every magnetically sorted T cell population were checked by analytical flow cytometry. From each sorted fraction, genomic DNA was isolated and quantified by UV absorbance on a Nanodrop 2000c.

Specimen: memory CD4+ T cells sorted from blood. The sample's cell subset or site label, decoded: CD45RA-negative fraction. This clonotype was obtained from a woman aged 25-40 years in good health. This chain joins TRBV19 to TRBJ1-4, with 9 junctional bases fitting TRBD1. The CDR3 protein: CASSPQGALDEKLFF. At the DNA level, the sequence is TGTGCCAGTAGCCCACAGGGGGCGCTCGATGAAAAACTGTTTTTT.